One and the same sample provided the 12 T cell receptor beta chains below, sequenced in a study of blood T cell repertoires in COVID-19. Generated by immunoSEQ multiplex PCR, the TCRdb table keeps only in-frame clones and is missing some. Among about 200,000 clones, approximately 90% were seen once, and the ten largest hold 18%. The sequencing input was peripheral blood. The source of these receptors is a man aged 50-60 years with COVID-19, enrolled during active disease.

The V call is TRBV6-2 or TRBV6-3, the J call TRBJ1-1; TRBD1 matches 9 bases. Germline V CDR1 and CDR2: MNHEY, SVGEGT. V trimming: 2 bases; J trimming: 5 bases; junction bases outside the gene matches: 3. This CDR3 has 14 residues. The DNA for the CDR3 is TGTGCCAGCAGTTACGGAGGGACAGGGACTGAAGCTTTCTTT. Protein: CASSYGGTGTEAFF.

The V call is TRBV5-1, the J call TRBJ2-6; D may be TRBD2 (5 bases). This CDR3 is 16 amino acids long. CDR1 SGHRS and CDR2 YFSETQ come from the germline V gene. V was pared by 2 bases and J by 0 bases, with 9 bases between. This CDR3 reads CASSLQGSSGANVLTF. The CDR3 nucleotides read TGCGCCAGCAGCTTACAAGGGAGCTCTGGGGCCAACGTCCTGACTTTC.

The chain links TRBV7-8 to TRBJ2-7; D perhaps matches TRBD1 (5 bases). Germline V gives CDR1 SGHVS, CDR2 FQNEAQ. The V and J ends lost 1 base and 0 bases respectively, with 10 bases between them. This CDR3 has 15 amino acids. CDR3 loop: CASSLDRWNSYEQYF. DNA for the CDR3: TGTGCCAGCAGCTTAGACAGGTGGAACTCCTACGAGCAGTACTTC.

This chain uses TRBV18 with TRBJ2-5, with 8 positions matching TRBD1. J was trimmed by 2 bases and V by 4 bases; bases with no gene match: 0. Per germline, CDR1 KGHSH and CDR2 LQKENI. The CDR3 has 13 residues. The CDR3 is CASSRDRQETQYF. The CDR3 DNA reads TGTGCCAGCTCACGGGACAGGCAAGAGACCCAGTACTTC.

This clone was seen only a few times. This sequence joins TRBV15 and TRBJ2-7, with a tentative D call TRBD2 (6 bases). Between the trimmed V and J ends, which lost 5 bases and 3 bases, there was a span of 14 bases. CDR3 length: 14 residues. Germline values: CDR1 LNHNV, CDR2 YYDKDF (reference sequence). CDR3 sequence reads: CATSRTGLNYEQYF. CDR3 nucleotides: TGTGCCACCAGCCGTACGGGACTGAACTACGAGCAGTACTTC.

The J gene is TRBJ1-1, the V gene TRBV5-1, with 10 bases that match TRBD1. CDR1 is SGHRS and CDR2 is YFSETQ in the germline V gene. V was clipped by 4 bases and J by 6 bases; unmatched bases: 15. CDR3 length equals 17 residues. CDR3 bases: TGCGCCAGCAGCGAGGTCCGGGACAGGGGTGGAGTACCTGAAGCTTTCTTT. As protein: CASSEVRDRGGVPEAFF.

The chain has TRBV10-3 and TRBJ2-1; 12 positions agree with TRBD2. The length of the CDR3 is 15 residues. The germline V gene encodes CDR1 ENHRY and CDR2 SYGVKD. The J segment lost 5 bases and the V segment lost 3 bases, leaving 2 bases of the junction unmatched. CDR3 coding DNA: TGTGCCATCAGTGATGGGACTAGCGGGCACAATGAGCAGTTCTTC. It yields the protein CAISDGTSGHNEQFF.

The V call is TRBV7-2, the J call TRBJ2-1; the match to TRBD1 covers 7 bases. V shed 6 bases and J 1 base; nucleotides not matched to a gene: 18. There are 19 residues in the CDR3. Germline-derived CDR1 and CDR2 are SGHTA and FQGNSA. The CDR3 sequence: CASRPTGVSGPGSYNEQFF. CDR3 in DNA: TGTGCCAGCAGACCAACAGGGGTATCTGGCCCTGGTTCCTACAATGAGCAGTTCTTC.

The V gene is TRBV12-5, the J gene TRBJ2-3; D remains unclear. Trimming shortened V by 4 bases and J by 6 bases, and 8 bases separated the two germline ends. The CDR3 extends over 12 amino acids. Germline values: CDR1 LGHNT, CDR2 FRNRAP. CDR3 protein: CASGSRVDTQYF. As DNA, the CDR3 is TGTGCTAGTGGTTCCCGCGTGGATACGCAGTATTTT.

The rearrangement uses TRBV12-3 or TRBV12-4 and TRBJ2-2, with no clear D. CDR3 length equals 13 residues. V lost 5 bases and J lost 7, with 11 bases in between. The CDR3 is CASSTQQFGELFF. As DNA, the CDR3 is TGTGCCAGCAGTACCCAACAGTTCGGGGAGCTGTTTTTT.

The chain has TRBV21-1 and TRBJ1-2. TRBV21-1 is designated a pseudogene. This CDR3 has 16 residues. CDR3 loop: CASSKERGGRVFGYTF. DNA of the CDR3: TGTGCCAGCAGCAAAGAGAGGGGGGGTAGGGTATTTGGCTACACCTTC.

The J gene is TRBJ1-6, the V gene TRBV3-1 (or the pseudogene TRBV3-2), with 9 bases matching TRBD1. The CDR3 is made up of 15 amino acids. Trimming removed 3 bases from V and 7 bases from J; junction bases left unmatched: 4. Germline CDR1 and CDR2: LGHDT and YNNKEL (reference sequence). The CDR3 bases are TGTGCCAGCAGCCAGGGGACAGGGTGGAATTCACCCCTCCACTTT. It codes for CASSQGTGWNSPLHF.